This T cell receptor beta chain comes out of a study of early T cells in non-severe SARS-CoV-2 infection. TCRdb re-called the 5' RACE reads through MiXCR, storing one row per CDR3 protein. Of tens of thousands of distinct CDR3 sequences in the sample, 8.5% to 12% were seen once. Ten or more counts support this clonotype. The sequencing sample was made of whole blood. This TCR was sampled from an adult who was a healthcare worker with PCR-confirmed SARS-CoV-2 infection or an uninfected control (not recorded which).

Here the CDR3 reads CASSLQATTYEQYF. CDR3 sequence (DNA): TGCGCCAGCAGCTTGCAGGCCACCACCTACGAGCAGTACTTC. V is TRBV5-1 and J is TRBJ2-7, with D unresolved. The CDR3 consists of 14 residues. Germline V CDR1 and CDR2: SGHRS, YFSETQ. The V gene lost 1 base and the J gene lost 2 bases, with 10 bases spanning the gap.